This TCR beta chain was profiled in a study of neoadjuvant nivolumab and ipilimumab in lung cancer. Overall study results and limits: Pretherapy blood TCR richness correlated positively with resected tumor richness. Compared with tumor-adjacent uninvolved lung, resected tumors showed greater richness and clonality.

The data were produced by immunoSEQ multiplex PCR, yet TCRdb's version contains in-frame clones alone and is incomplete. The sample lists 5,000 to 5,500 clones, 75% to 95% occurring once. To note about this clone: Its antigen remains unidentified.

Trimming took off 5 bases at V and 0 bases at J, with 14 bases between the two ends. The CDR3 is 16 residues long. Germline V lookup: CDR1 SGHTA, CDR2 FQGNSA. The TCR comes from an adult with non-small cell lung cancer. Some clones in this sample may be carry-over from other donors' samples. Source: blood, taken after neoadjuvant nivolumab, alone or with ipilimumab, at or shortly before surgery. The genes are TRBV7-2 and TRBJ2-1; D may be TRBD2 (5 bases). DNA for the CDR3: TGTGCCAGCAGCCGGATCAGCGGAGGCTCCTACAATGAGCAGTTCTTC. Translated: CASSRISGGSYNEQFF. The variable domain in full, with the rest retrieved from reference TRBV7-2 and TRBJ2-1, is GAGVSQSPSNKVTEKGKDVELRCDPISGHTALYWYRQSLGQGLEFLIYFQGNSAPDKSGLPSDRFSAERTGGSVSTLTIQRTQQEDSAVYLCASSRISGGSYNEQFFGPGTRLTVL.